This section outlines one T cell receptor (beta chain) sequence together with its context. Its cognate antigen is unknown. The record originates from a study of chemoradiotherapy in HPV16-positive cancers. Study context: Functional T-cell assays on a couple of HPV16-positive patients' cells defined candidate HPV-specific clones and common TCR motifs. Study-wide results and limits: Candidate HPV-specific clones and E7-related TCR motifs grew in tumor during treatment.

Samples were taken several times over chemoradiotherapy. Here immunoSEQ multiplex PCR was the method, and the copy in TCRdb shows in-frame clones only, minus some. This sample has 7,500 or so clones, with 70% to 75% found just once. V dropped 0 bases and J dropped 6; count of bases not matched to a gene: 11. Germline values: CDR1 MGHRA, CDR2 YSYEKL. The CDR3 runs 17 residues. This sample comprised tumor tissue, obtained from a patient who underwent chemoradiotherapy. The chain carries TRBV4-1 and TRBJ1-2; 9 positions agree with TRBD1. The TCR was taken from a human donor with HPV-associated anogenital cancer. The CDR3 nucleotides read TGCGCCAGCAGCCAAGATCTTGTTAGGGACAGGGTAAATGGCTACACCTTC. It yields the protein CASSQDLVRDRVNGYTF.